This is a list of T cell receptor beta chains from one sample in a study of T cell responses to AZD1222 COVID-19 vaccine. Assay: immunoSEQ multiplex PCR; the TCRdb copy retains only in-frame clones and omits some. Of 85,000 to 120,000 clones listed, around 90% are singletons. The material sequenced was peripheral blood, taken on day 0 of AZD1222 vaccination. Receptor source: an adult in good health. Both conserved end residues are trimmed from each CDR3. D genes are given only for firm matches.

TRBJ1-2	TRBV6-5	-	ASSFALHEDGYT
TRBJ1-5	TRBV5-6	-	ASSLGLINQPQH
TRBJ2-7	TRBV5-1	-	ASSPPGAYEQY
TRBJ1-1	TRBV9	-	ASSPRGTEAF
TRBJ1-1	TRBV16	TRBD1	ASSPYRGRDTEAF
TRBJ1-1	TRBV6-2/TRBV6-3	-	ASSTRQTNTEAF
TRBJ1-5	TRBV6-5	-	ASTPRHSNQPQH
TRBJ2-2	TRBV11-2	-	ATPAANTGELF
TRBJ1-5	TRBV30	-	AWNRQGRSQPQH
TRBJ1-4	TRBV5-1	TRBD1	ASSWDRANEKLF
TRBJ2-7	TRBV19	TRBD2	ASTPGLAVYEQY
TRBJ1-1	TRBV27	-	ASSFQLHTEAF
TRBJ1-4	TRBV4-3	-	ASSQVVSWGTNEKLF
TRBJ2-1	TRBV7-6	TRBD2	ASSFETGTSLHEQF
TRBJ2-7	TRBV7-6	-	ASSLADGSYEQY
TRBJ1-1	TRBV4-1	-	ASSLRGFSTEAF